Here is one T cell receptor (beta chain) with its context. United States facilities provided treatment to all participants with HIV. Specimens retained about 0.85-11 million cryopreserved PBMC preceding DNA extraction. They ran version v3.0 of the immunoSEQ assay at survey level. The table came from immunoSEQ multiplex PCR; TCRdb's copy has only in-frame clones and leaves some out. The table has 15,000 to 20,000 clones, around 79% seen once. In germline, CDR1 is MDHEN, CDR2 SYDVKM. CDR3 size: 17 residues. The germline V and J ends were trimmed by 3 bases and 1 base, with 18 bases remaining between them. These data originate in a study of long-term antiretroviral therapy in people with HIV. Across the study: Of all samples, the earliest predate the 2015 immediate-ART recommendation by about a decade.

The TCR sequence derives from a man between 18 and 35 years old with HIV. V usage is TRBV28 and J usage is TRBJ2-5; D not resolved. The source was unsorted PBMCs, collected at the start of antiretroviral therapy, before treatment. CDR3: CASSLVAGRLFQETQYF. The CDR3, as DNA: TGTGCCAGCAGTTTGGTAGCTGGTCGGCTTTTCCAAGAGACCCAGTACTTC.